This T cell receptor beta chain originates from a study of T cells after yellow fever vaccination. The study, taken as a whole, reports: Most clones from primary vaccination were detected again post-booster (roughly 95% CD4, approximately 90% CD8). The bulk population could contribute abundant contaminating clonotypes to FACS-sorted repertoires.

This clonotype was seen a few times. Its specificity is unknown. TCRdb recomputed calls from the 5' RACE reads with MiXCR, one row per CDR3 protein. In the table there are 100,000 to 150,000 distinct CDR3 sequences, 8.9% of which are singletons. The CDR3 is made up of 16 amino acids. V lost 6 bases and J lost 0, with 17 bases in between. The germline V gene has CDR1 LGHNT and CDR2 FRNRAP. The chain uses TRBV12-5 and TRBJ1-1, with a weak D call TRBD1 (5 bases). Here the sequenced sample was CD8+ T cells sorted from PBMCs, taken on the day of the yellow fever booster vaccination. This receptor was taken from a man between 18 and 35 years old who received the YFV17D yellow fever vaccine. The DNA for the CDR3 is TGTGCTAGTGGCTTTGAGCCGGGACGGATGAACACTGAAGCTTTCTTT. Amino acid sequence: CASGFEPGRMNTEAFF.